This entry is about one TCR beta chain. Its antigen is as yet unknown. The sample originates from a study of OX40 agonist ivuxolimab in advanced cancers. Study as a whole: The patients received agonistic anti-OX40 (CD134) antibody ivuxolimab. Participants could have had prior anti-PD-1, anti-PD-L1 or anti-CTLA-4 therapy, and around 43% had some.

TCRdb's table, derived via immunoSEQ multiplex PCR, lists solely in-frame clones and lacks some. The data show roughly 63,000 clones, 86% seen once. The CDR3 is made up of 13 amino acids. Germline V gives CDR1 MNHNY, CDR2 SVGAGI (reference sequence). The V end lost 3 bases, the J end lost 4 bases, and 9 bases lay between the germline ends. General study points: Expanded peripheral T cell antigen specificity was not determined. Dose levels from 0.1 to 3.0 mg/kg saw CD4+ and CD8+ blood T cells expand clonally by week 6.

The sequences come from CD4+ or CD8+ T cells sorted from blood, collected in a trial of the OX40 agonist ivuxolimab. This chain joins TRBV6-6 and TRBJ1-2; D is perhaps TRBD1 (6 bases). The source is an adult with an advanced solid tumor such as melanoma, head and neck, liver or kidney cancer. CDR3 coding DNA: TGTGCCAGCAGTTATGACAGGAGCTATGGCTACACCTTC. It encodes CASSYDRSYGYTF.